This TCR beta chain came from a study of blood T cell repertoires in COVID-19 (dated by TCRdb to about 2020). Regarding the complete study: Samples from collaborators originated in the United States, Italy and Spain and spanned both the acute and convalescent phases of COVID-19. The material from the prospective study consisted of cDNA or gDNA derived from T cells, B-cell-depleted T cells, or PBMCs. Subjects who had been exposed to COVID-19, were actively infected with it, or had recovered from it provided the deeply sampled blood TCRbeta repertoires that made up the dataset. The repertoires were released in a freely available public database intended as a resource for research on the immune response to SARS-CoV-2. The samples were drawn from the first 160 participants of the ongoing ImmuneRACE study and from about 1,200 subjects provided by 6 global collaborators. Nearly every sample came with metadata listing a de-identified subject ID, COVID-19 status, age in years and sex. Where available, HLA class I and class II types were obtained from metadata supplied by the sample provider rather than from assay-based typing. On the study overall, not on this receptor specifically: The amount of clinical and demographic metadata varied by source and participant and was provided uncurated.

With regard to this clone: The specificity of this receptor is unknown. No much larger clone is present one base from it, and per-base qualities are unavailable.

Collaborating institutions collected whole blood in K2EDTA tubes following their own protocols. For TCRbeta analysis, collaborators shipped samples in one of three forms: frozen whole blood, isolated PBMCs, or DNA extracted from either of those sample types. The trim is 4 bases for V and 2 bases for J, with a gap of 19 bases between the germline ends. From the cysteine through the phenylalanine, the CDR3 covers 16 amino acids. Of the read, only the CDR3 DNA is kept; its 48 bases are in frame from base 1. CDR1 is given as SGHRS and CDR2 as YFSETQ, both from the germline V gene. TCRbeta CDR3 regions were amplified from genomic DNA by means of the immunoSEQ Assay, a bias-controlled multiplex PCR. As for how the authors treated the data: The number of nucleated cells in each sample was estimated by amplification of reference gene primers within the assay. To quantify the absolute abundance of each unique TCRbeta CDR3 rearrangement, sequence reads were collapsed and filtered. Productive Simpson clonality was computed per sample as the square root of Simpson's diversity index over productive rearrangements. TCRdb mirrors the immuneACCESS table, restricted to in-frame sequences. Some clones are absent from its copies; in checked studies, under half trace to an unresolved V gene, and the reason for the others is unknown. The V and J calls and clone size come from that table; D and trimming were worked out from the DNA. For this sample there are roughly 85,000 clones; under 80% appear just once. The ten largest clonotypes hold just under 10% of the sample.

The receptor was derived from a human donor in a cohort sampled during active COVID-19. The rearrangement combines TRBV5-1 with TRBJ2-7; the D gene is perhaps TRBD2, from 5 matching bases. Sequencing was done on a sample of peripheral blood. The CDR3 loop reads CASSPRTGSGTYEQYF. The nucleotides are TGCGCCAGCAGCCCGAGGACGGGGTCCGGTACCTACGAGCAGTACTTC. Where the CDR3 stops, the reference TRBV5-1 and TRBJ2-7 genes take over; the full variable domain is KAGVTQTPRYLIKTRGQQVTLSCSPISGHRSVSWYQQTPGQGLQFLFEYFSETQRNKGNFPGRFSGRQFSNSRSEMNVSTLELGDSALYLCASSPRTGSGTYEQYFGPGTRLTVT.